This T cell receptor beta chain stems from a study of cytomegalovirus exposure and HLA in healthy donors. The CDR3 spans 17 residues. Germline V gene data show CDR1 as SGHNT and CDR2 as YENEEA. The V gene lost 1 base and the J gene lost 7 bases, with 20 bases spanning the gap. TCRdb's table, derived via immunoSEQ multiplex PCR, lists solely in-frame clones and lacks some. The sample contains 280,000 or so clones, roughly 90% of which appear only once. This rearrangement joins TRBV11-3 to TRBJ1-5; perhaps TRBD1 as D (6 bases). Sequencing was performed on PBMCs. The TCR was taken from a woman aged 18-30 years in good health and CMV-seronegative. The CDR3 region has the DNA TGTGCCAGCAGCTTAGCCCCTGGGACACATGGGCAGCAGCCCCAGCATTTT. Protein: CASSLAPGTHGQQPQHF.